The 13 T cell receptor beta chains reported below all come from one sample, sequenced in a study of T cell repertoires in cytomegalovirus infection. TCRdb ran MiXCR on the reads and lists one entry per CDR3 protein. The table records roughly 800,000 distinct CDR3 sequences, 25% to 30% of them present only once. No cognate antigen is known for these TCRs. Source: cultured CD8+ T cells from PBMCs, taken from culture after CMV antigen stimulation. These receptor sequences come from a human donor in good health (CMV status not recorded). Some clones in this sample may be carry-over from other donors' samples.

The chain links TRBV27 to TRBJ2-1; D may correspond to TRBD1 or TRBD2 (7 bases each). There are 13 residues in the CDR3. Germline loops: CDR1 MNHEY, CDR2 SMNVEV (reference sequence). The V and J ends lost 7 bases and 8 bases respectively, with 15 bases between them. The CDR3 DNA follows: TGTGCCAGCACCCCAGGGGGGGTCTATGAGCAGTTCTTC. Protein: CASTPGGVYEQFF.

The chain uses TRBV7-9 and TRBJ2-3, with 10 bases aligning to TRBD2. Germline V CDR1 and CDR2: SEHNR, FQNEAQ (reference sequence). This CDR3 region has 18 residues. Losses at the gene ends were 4 bases for V and 1 base for J; bases not matched to a gene: 11. The CDR3 protein is CASSSPSGGALGTDTQYF. The CDR3 nucleotides read TGTGCCAGCAGCTCCCCCAGCGGGGGGGCTCTGGGCACAGATACGCAGTATTTT. The entire variable domain, with the rest obtained from reference TRBV7-9 and TRBJ2-3, is as follows: DTGVSQNPRHKITKRGQNVTFRCDPISEHNRLYWYRQTLGQGPEFLTYFQNEAQLEKSRLLSDRFSAERPKGSFSTLEIQRTEQGDSAMYLCASSSPSGGALGTDTQYFGPGTRLTVL.

There are a few counts of this clonotype. The rearrangement joins TRBV15 to TRBJ1-6, with D possibly TRBD1 on 5 matching bases. This CDR3 contains 17 residues. CDR1 is LNHNV, CDR2 YYDKDF, per germline (reference sequence). V was pared by 0 bases and J by 9 bases, with 18 bases between. The CDR3 DNA reads TGTGCCACCAGCAGAGATCGCTGGGGCGCGAATGGTTCACCCCTCCACTTT. Translation: CATSRDRWGANGSPLHF.

The chain joins TRBV6-2 or TRBV6-3 to TRBJ1-5, with TRBD1 matching over 7 bases. The V segment lost 6 bases and the J segment 3 bases; nucleotides outside the gene matches: 11. Germline V gene sequence: CDR1 MNHEY, CDR2 SVGEGT. The length of the CDR3 is 16 residues. The CDR3 sequence is CASSPPDREANQPQHF. CDR3 sequence (DNA): TGTGCCAGCAGCCCCCCAGACAGGGAGGCCAATCAGCCCCAGCATTTT.

The gene calls are TRBV6-5 and TRBJ2-7; 11 positions match TRBD1. Germline V lookup: CDR1 MNHEY, CDR2 SVGAGI. The CDR3 totals 17 residues. V lost 0 bases, J lost 2 bases, and 6 bases stayed unmatched. The CDR3 DNA follows: TGTGCCAGCAGTTACTCACGTCCGGGACAGGGGGCCTACGAGCAGTACTTC. Protein: CASSYSRPGQGAYEQYF.

In this sample, this clonotype turned up a few times. The chain uses TRBV2 and TRBJ2-2; a weak D match, TRBD1 (5 bases). CDR1 SNHLY and CDR2 FYNNEI come from the germline V gene. V was trimmed by 8 bases and J by 6 bases, leaving 7 bases between them. This CDR3 is built from 11 residues. The CDR3 DNA sequence: TGTGCCAGCGTGGGGCCCGGGGAGCTGTTTTTT. It translates to CASVGPGELFF.

The gene calls are TRBV4-1 and TRBJ2-2, with 9 nucleotides matching TRBD1. J was trimmed by 5 bases and V by 2 bases; bases with no gene match: 3. Germline-derived CDR1 and CDR2 are MGHRA and YSYEKL. This CDR3 has 15 amino acids. The CDR3 spells CASSQLGQGTGELFF. The CDR3 bases are TGCGCCAGCAGCCAATTGGGACAGGGTACCGGGGAGCTGTTTTTT.

The chain couples TRBV5-1 to TRBJ2-5; 9 bases map to TRBD1. This CDR3 spans 14 amino acids. CDR1 and CDR2 (germline): SGHRS, YFSETQ. Unmatched junction bases numbered 8, after V lost 4 bases and J lost 7 bases. CDR3 in DNA: TGCGCCAGCAGCGAGGACAGGGGACTTCGGACCCAGTACTTC. As protein: CASSEDRGLRTQYF.

This chain links TRBV6-7 with TRBJ2-5; D tentatively fits TRBD1 or TRBD2 (5 bases each). Being an ORF, TRBV6-7 has a function that is uncertain. The CDR3 spans 13 residues. Trimming removed 8 bases at V and 5 bases at J, with 15 bases between. Here the CDR3 DNA reads TGTGCCAGCTGGGGACGGGAAGGGGAGACCCAGTACTTC. Protein sequence: CASWGREGETQYF.

This clonotype was counted between two and nine times. The CDR3 sequence: CASSLVPGYTTDTQYF. The CDR3 DNA sequence: TGTGCCAGCAGCTTAGTCCCGGGGTATACCACAGATACGCAGTATTTT. V is TRBV7-9 and J is TRBJ2-3, with D perhaps TRBD2 (5 bases). Trimming left V 1 base short and J 2 bases short, with 13 bases between. The CDR3 runs 16 residues. CDR1 and CDR2 (germline): SEHNR, FQNEAQ (reference sequence).

Ten or more counts support this clonotype. The rearrangement links TRBV12-5 to TRBJ2-1; 10 positions agree with TRBD2. V shed 1 base, J shed 10 bases, and the junction held 13 bases outside the gene matches. In germline, CDR1 is LGHNT, CDR2 FRNRAP. The CDR3 extends over 17 amino acids. The CDR3 DNA reads as TGTGCTAGTGGTTTGGCCGCTGGGGCTAGCGGGGGCAGGGAGCAGTTCTTC. Translating it yields CASGLAAGASGGREQFF.

The chain recombines TRBV6-1 with TRBJ2-5; the match to TRBD2 covers 7 bases. J lost 4 bases, V lost 1 base, and 6 bases had no gene match. Germline V gene sequence: CDR1 MNHNS, CDR2 SASEGT. The CDR3 sequence is 15 residues long. The CDR3 loop reads CASSEVWTRPETQYF. The CDR3 DNA reads TGTGCCAGCAGTGAAGTATGGACTAGACCAGAGACCCAGTACTTC.

This rearrangement joins TRBV10-3 to TRBJ2-6, with a tentative D call TRBD1 (5 bases). Trimming took 1 base from V and 2 from J, leaving 9 bases between them. CDR1 ENHRY and CDR2 SYGVKD come from the germline V gene. The CDR3 runs 16 residues. As DNA, the CDR3 is TGTGCCATCAGTGAGTTGTCAGGGACTGGGGCCAACGTCCTGACTTTC. Translated, it gives CAISELSGTGANVLTF.